This is a list of T cell receptor beta chains from one sample in a study of T cells after yellow fever vaccination. TCRdb recomputed calls from the 5' RACE reads with MiXCR, one row per CDR3 protein. The sample has 280,000 or so distinct CDR3 sequences, approximately 10% seen once. Specimen: CD4+ T cells sorted from PBMCs, collected 5 days after the yellow fever booster vaccination. These receptors all stem from a man younger than 30 who received the YFV17D yellow fever vaccine. Both conserved end residues are part of each CDR3. Each record gives: J gene, V gene, D gene, clone size, CDR3 protein. A D gene is named only where the DNA matches it firmly. Clone size appears in some rows only: once, few, many, or a class for an expanded clone.

TRBJ2-6	TRBV29-1	TRBD1	NA	CSATLGQGSSGANVLTF
TRBJ1-5	TRBV6-5	TRBD1	NA	CASSDGTGSNQPQHF
TRBJ2-3	TRBV6-6	TRBD2	NA	CASSTTSGGADTQYF
TRBJ2-1	TRBV5-4	TRBD2	few	CASSTGGVSYNEQFF
TRBJ1-3	TRBV12-3/TRBV12-4	NA	many	CASRDSSSGNTIYF
TRBJ2-5	TRBV10-3	TRBD1	NA	CAITRDRQETQYF
TRBJ1-1	TRBV6-2/TRBV6-3	TRBD1	few	CASSPPGTGNTEAFF
TRBJ2-3	TRBV12-3/TRBV12-4	NA	NA	CASTGTPGTDTQYF
TRBJ2-6	TRBV4-1	TRBD1	NA	CASSHPRGQILASGANVLTF
TRBJ2-4	TRBV20-1	TRBD1	many	CSGKGTAQLAKNIQYF
TRBJ2-3	TRBV3-1	TRBD2	few	CASSRYPPSGGAPDTQYF
TRBJ1-1	TRBV6-4	TRBD1	NA	CAGSTGEAFF
TRBJ2-1	TRBV6-6	NA	many	CASSGWTGGQFNEQFF
TRBJ1-6	TRBV18	NA	few	CASSQSWDLNSPLHF